This T cell receptor beta chain was recovered during a study of breast tumors, draining lymph nodes, adjacent tissues. Whole-study results and caveats: Compared with basal-like, luminal-like tumors shared significantly more repertoire with nontumor tissue.

This clonotype was counted between two and nine times. What it recognizes is unknown. A single record per CDR3 protein comes from TCRdb applying MiXCR to the multiplex PCR reads. The repertoire holds approximately 21,000 distinct CDR3 sequences, 41% seen once, with approximately 25% in the top ten. Sequenced sample: breast tumor tissue. This TCR came from a female donor with breast cancer. Some clones in this sample may be carry-over from other donors' samples.

This chain's CDR3 is CASTYEGRSNTGELFF. The CDR3 DNA follows: TGTGCCAGCACATATGAGGGGCGCTCGAACACCGGGGAGCTGTTTTTT. V gene TRBV2 combines with J gene TRBJ2-2; D may match TRBD1 or TRBD2 (5 bases each). Trimming left V 7 bases short and J 0 bases short, with 15 bases between. Germline V lookup: CDR1 SNHLY, CDR2 FYNNEI. This CDR3 region has 16 residues. Together with reference TRBV2 and TRBJ2-2, the CDR3 gives the full variable domain: EPEVTQTPSHQVTQMGQEVILRCVPISNHLYFYWYRQILGQKVEFLVSFYNNEISEKSEIFDDQFSVERPDGSNFTLKIRSTKLEDSAMYFCASTYEGRSNTGELFFGEGSRLTVL.